One and the same sample provided the 16 T cell receptor beta chains below, sequenced in a study of lymphopenia after photon versus proton radiotherapy. Sequencing was performed with immunoSEQ multiplex PCR; in TCRdb, only in-frame clones are kept and a portion is missing. The sample contains around 160,000 clones, 75% to 90% of which appear only once. The input for sequencing was peripheral blood, taken from a patient treated with photon-based radiotherapy. Source of these receptors: a man aged 45 to 65 with gastric cancer.

The V and J genes are TRBV9 and TRBJ2-2, with D perhaps given as TRBD1 or TRBD2 (5 bases each). Germline V CDR1 and CDR2: SGDLS, YYNGEE. Trimming pared 1 base from V and 8 bases from J, leaving 12 bases between. CDR3 length equals 14 residues. Here the CDR3 reads CASSVYQGEGELFF. CDR3 nucleotides: TGTGCCAGCAGCGTATATCAGGGAGAAGGGGAGCTGTTTTTT. Variable domain in full (rest from reference TRBV9 and TRBJ2-2): DSGVTQTPKHLITATGQRVTLRCSPRSGDLSVYWYQQSLDQGLQFLIQYYNGEERAKGNILERFSAQQFPDLHSELNLSSLELGDSALYFCASSVYQGEGELFFGEGSRLTVL.

This clone came up once. The chain couples TRBV9 to TRBJ1-2; no definite D call. This CDR3 is 14 amino acids long. Germline V gene data show CDR1 as SGDLS and CDR2 as YYNGEE. V was clipped by 5 bases and J by 4 bases, with 15 bases between them. This CDR3 is CASSTTLTGYGYTF. CDR3 nucleotides: TGTGCCAGCAGTACCACCTTAACGGGCTATGGCTACACCTTC.

The J gene is TRBJ2-7, the V gene TRBV6-5; D is perhaps TRBD1 (6 bases). Germline CDR1 MNHEY, CDR2 SVGAGI. V gave up 9 bases and J gave up 7 bases, with 16 bases separating them. This CDR3 region has 12 residues. For the CDR3, the DNA is TGTGCCAGTAGGGACACAGCCTCTGAGCAGTACTTC. Encoded protein: CASRDTASEQYF.

The V and J genes are TRBV4-1 and TRBJ1-3, with D possibly matching TRBD1 (5 bases). The V and J ends lost 2 bases and 2 bases respectively, with 16 bases between them. The CDR3 runs to 17 residues. In germline, CDR1 is MGHRA, CDR2 YSYEKL. CDR3 sequence (DNA): TGCGCCAGCAGCCAAAGGCAGGGTCGGGAAACTGGAAACACCATATATTTT. Encoded protein: CASSQRQGRETGNTIYF.

This chain uses TRBV5-6 with TRBJ1-4; possibly TRBD1 for D (6 bases). The V end lost 0 bases, the J end lost 10 bases, and 10 bases lay between the germline ends. The CDR3 runs to 13 residues. Germline assignment: CDR1 SGHDT and CDR2 YYEEEE. The CDR3 DNA reads TGTGCCAGCAGCTTGGGAGGGGGTAGAAAACTGTTTTTT. The encoded protein is CASSLGGGRKLFF.

This chain links TRBV6-5 with TRBJ1-4; D possibly corresponds to TRBD1 (6 bases). The CDR3 loop spans 12 amino acids. Trimming took 6 bases from V and 7 from J, leaving 9 bases between them. CDR1 and CDR2 (germline): MNHEY, SVGAGI. CDR3 in amino acids: CASRRGGEKLFF. The CDR3 coding sequence is TGTGCCAGCAGGAGGGGGGGTGAAAAACTGTTTTTT.

The chain carries TRBV11-3 and TRBJ2-2, with a tentative D call TRBD1 (5 bases). The CDR3 covers 17 residues. From germline, CDR1 is SGHNT and CDR2 YENEEA. Trimming took 5 bases from V and 2 from J, leaving 18 bases between them. The CDR3 nucleotides are TGTGCCAGCAGCCTAGGGGCTAGTCCATTCAACACCGGGGAGCTGTTTTTT. Its translation: CASSLGASPFNTGELFF.

The chain combines TRBV7-2 with TRBJ1-5; 8 bases are a match to TRBD1. Germline CDR1 is SGHTA and CDR2 is FQGNSA. J was trimmed by 4 bases and V by 4 bases; bases with no gene match: 6. There are 15 residues in the CDR3. The CDR3 bases are TGTGCCAGCAGCTCAACAGGGGGAAGAAATCAGCCCCAGCATTTT. Protein sequence: CASSSTGGRNQPQHF.

This clone is medium-sized. V gene TRBV5-5 combines with J gene TRBJ2-3, with D perhaps TRBD1 (5 bases). The length of the CDR3 is 17 residues. V was cut by 2 bases and J by 1 base, with 17 bases left in between. Germline V lookup: CDR1 SGHKS, CDR2 YYEKEE (reference sequence). CDR3 DNA: TGTGCCAGCAGCTTATTACCCTGGGGCGTAGGCACAGATACGCAGTATTTT. Translated: CASSLLPWGVGTDTQYF.

This chain joins TRBV28 and TRBJ2-7; 9 positions match TRBD1. J was trimmed by 0 bases and V by 3 bases; bases with no gene match: 6. Germline lookup yields CDR1 MDHEN and CDR2 SYDVKM. The CDR3 loop spans 16 amino acids. The DNA of the CDR3 is TGTGCCAGCAGTTTTACCGGGACAGGGAGCTCCTACGAGCAGTACTTC. The encoded protein is CASSFTGTGSSYEQYF. Full variable domain (outside the CDR3, taken from reference TRBV28 and TRBJ2-7): DVKVTQSSRYLVKRTGEKVFLECVQDMDHENMFWYRQDPGLGLRLIYFSYDVKMKEKGDIPEGYSVSREKKERFSLILESASTNQTSMYLCASSFTGTGSSYEQYFGPGTRLTVT.

The chain uses TRBV10-3 and TRBJ1-1; 7 bases fit TRBD1. There are 13 residues in the CDR3. Germline trimming cut 10 bases from V and 6 bases from J; bases unmatched to any gene: 11. Germline loops: CDR1 ENHRY, CDR2 SYGVKD. This chain's CDR3 is CATWGQRTAEAFF. CDR3 nucleotide sequence: TGTGCCACCTGGGGACAGAGGACGGCTGAAGCTTTCTTT.

This chain uses TRBV12-5 with TRBJ2-3, with D perhaps assigned TRBD1 or TRBD2 (5 bases each). This CDR3 comprises 16 residues. V was pared by 6 bases and J by 0 bases, with 16 bases between. CDR1 and CDR2 (germline): LGHNT, FRNRAP. CDR3 nucleotides: TGTGCTAGTGGCCCCGGGGCTGACCTTAGCACAGATACGCAGTATTTT. Translating it yields CASGPGADLSTDTQYF.

The chain has TRBV7-8 and TRBJ1-5, with TRBD1 identical over 9 bases. The trim removed 1 base at V and 6 bases at J, leaving 4 bases unmatched. Germline V lookup: CDR1 SGHVS, CDR2 FQNEAQ. The CDR3 has 15 residues. For the CDR3, the DNA is TGTGCCAGCAGCTTAGACAGGGGGCTCCGTCAGCCCCAGCATTTT. Protein product: CASSLDRGLRQPQHF.

This CDR3 reads CASSPGAGTSGHLTSYEQYF. The DNA for the CDR3 is TGTGCCAGCTCACCAGGAGCCGGGACTAGCGGGCATCTTACCTCCTACGAGCAGTACTTC. The chain recombines TRBV18 with TRBJ2-7, with 12 bases aligning to TRBD2. Germline V gene lookup returns CDR1 KGHSH and CDR2 LQKENI. The CDR3 is 20 residues long. The V and J ends lost 2 bases and 0 bases, in that order; junction bases with no gene match: 14.

This chain uses TRBV5-4 with TRBJ2-3, with D perhaps matching TRBD2 (5 bases). The CDR3 has 14 amino acids. Trimming removed 0 bases at V and 2 bases at J, with 7 bases between. CDR1 is SGHNT, CDR2 YYREEE, per germline (reference sequence). The CDR3 protein is CASSLAGNTDTQYF. The CDR3 bases are TGTGCCAGCAGCTTGGCGGGAAACACAGATACGCAGTATTTT.

This clone appeared once. The CDR3 DNA sequence: TGCAGTGCATGGGACGGGTACATTCAGTACTTC. Encoded protein: CSAWDGYIQYF. The gene calls are TRBV20-1 and TRBJ2-4; TRBD1 or TRBD2 may be the D gene (5 bases each). V gave up 6 bases and J gave up 8 bases, with 11 bases separating them. CDR1 DFQATT and CDR2 SNEGSKA come from the germline V gene (reference sequence). The CDR3 is 11 residues long.